The subject of this entry is one T cell receptor beta chain. Its specific antigen is unknown. Base qualities are not at hand, and no much larger clone is one base apart. Measured from the cysteine to the phenylalanine, the CDR3 is 16 residues long. Only the CDR3 DNA stays, 48 bases, in frame from base 1. The junction shows trimming of 3 bases on V and 1 base on J, and the gene matches do not reach 5 bases of it. CDR1 and CDR2 were assigned from the germline V gene as SGDLS and YYNGEE. The sample belongs to a study of T cell clonotyping in hematopoietic cell transplantation (dated by TCRdb to about 2021). The study in broad terms: A total of under 150 blood samples were gathered in the study from a few dozen consecutive transplant recipients along with their related donors. Patient recruitment ran from late 2015 to January 2017, and follow-up continued until late 2020 or death.

Read against the paper, the sample's time point label means: 180 days after allo-HCT. Recipient blood was collected about 28 days before transplant and at days 30, 100 and 180 after transplant. Nuclei Lysis Solution was used to extract genomic DNA from fresh or cryopreserved unfractionated peripheral blood mononuclear cells. The paper as a whole reports these results and caveats: Broader TCR repertoire diversity after transplant was predicted by Inverse Simpson Index values from donors and from recipients before transplant. Overlap with donor repertoires was found for only a small fraction of recipient repertoires, with over 95% found to appear de novo at the given depth. The sample size was limited and the cells went unsorted, which meant the CD4 and CD8 repertoire contributions could not be told apart. After transplant, TCR diversity in recipients dropped, and pathologically expanded clonotypes increased progressively from day 30 to day 180.

The immunoSEQ assay, a bias-controlled multiplex PCR using V- and J-specific primers, was used to amplify TCR beta CDR3 regions from genomic DNA. In a second PCR step, the CDR3 amplicons were tagged with a proprietary barcode plus Illumina adapter sequences. An Illumina MiSeq instrument was used to sequence the CDR3 libraries. The paper's data handling went like this. Export and quality control were performed with immunoSEQ Analyzer 3.0, and downstream analyses were performed with R Bioconductor and Immunarch. Only productive rearrangements in the normalized downsampled data set were used to calculate repertoire metrics. Pathologically expanded clonotypes were defined as those larger than 5 templates in the normalized cohort. The Inverse Simpson Index was used to measure repertoire diversity. The non-normalized data set was used for CMV-specificity analyses so that all clonotypes could be captured. TCRdb stores this immuneACCESS table with in-frame sequences only. Part of the clones is absent; in the studies checked, under half of the shortfall reflects unresolved V genes, and no reason is known for the rest. V and J calls plus clone size are reproduced from that table; the DNA served to infer D and trimming. In this sample the table shows approximately 10,000 clones, almost 80% of which occur a single time. The ten largest clones take up approximately 50% of the sample.

The clonotype comes from a female patient in her forties or fifties who had an allogeneic stem cell transplant from a related donor, so the T cells may come from the graft donor. Some clones in this sample may be carry-over from other donors' samples. Here the chain combines TRBV9 and TRBJ1-4; 8 central nucleotides agree with TRBD1. Sequenced here: peripheral blood mononuclear cells, sampled 180 days after allogeneic stem cell transplant. The DNA sequence reads TGTGCCAGCAGCGCCGGTACAGGGGGAACTAATGAAAAACTGTTTTTT. It translates to CASSAGTGGTNEKLFF.